Sequencing of this T cell receptor beta chain was carried out in a study of graft-versus-host responses after intestinal transplantation. On the study more broadly: Every recipient underwent anti-thymocyte globulin induction, then tacrolimus and steroids for about three years.

Findings of the study overall: Where graft-donor T cell macrochimerism was present, patients had high graft-versus-host to host-versus-graft clonal ratios in allografts. Maximum circulating GvH clone levels tracked with early post-transplant HvG decreases.

On this clone: Its antigen is not identified.

V shed 0 bases, J shed 4 bases, and the junction held 5 bases outside the gene matches. The CDR3 is made up of 16 amino acids. Germline assignment: CDR1 SQVTM and CDR2 ANQGSEA. The table came from immunoSEQ multiplex PCR; TCRdb's copy has only in-frame clones and leaves some out. The data show approximately 33,000 clones, about 80% seen once. This receptor was obtained from a human donor who received an intestinal transplant. The material was unstimulated CD8+ T cells sorted from spleen or lymph node cells, obtained before intestinal transplant. The rearrangement joins TRBV29-1 to TRBJ2-2; 10 nucleotides agree with TRBD2. The chain's CDR3 is CSVEEGASGSTGELFF. The CDR3 DNA sequence: TGCAGCGTTGAAGAAGGGGCTAGCGGGAGCACCGGGGAGCTGTTTTTT.